Here is one TCR beta chain with its context. Its matching antigen is unknown. Alongside a J-beta primer mix, a sample-barcoded 5' primer served in a second PCR lasting roughly 7 to 11 cycles. TCRdb re-derived calls from the 5' RACE reads in MiXCR, one entry per CDR3 protein. The repertoire has about 640,000 distinct CDR3 sequences, about 54% of them found once; the top ten carry around 37%. This sample was included in a study of blood T cells in healthy people across ages. Study-wide points: CMV infection status of these donors was not known.

Each sample yielded at least 5 micrograms of PBMC total RNA. J was trimmed by 5 bases and V by 1 base; bases with no gene match: 8. Germline V gene sequence: CDR1 DFQATT, CDR2 SNEGSKA (reference sequence). The CDR3 is 15 residues long. The TCR originated in a man between 60 and 75 years old in good health. Sequences were obtained from blood. This chain uses TRBV20-1 with TRBJ2-5; 9 bases align to TRBD1. The CDR3 reads CSARAPGTGKETQYF. The CDR3 coding sequence is TGCAGTGCTAGAGCCCCCGGGACAGGGAAGGAGACCCAGTACTTC.